The clone carrying this T cell receptor beta chain has just a few counts. This specimen comes from a study of cytomegalovirus exposure and HLA in healthy donors. Researchers ran the PCR with 60 Vbeta and 13 Jbeta primers. Produced via immunoSEQ multiplex PCR; TCRdb's table is partial and in-frame only. The sample shows some 160,000 clones, more than 70% of them seen only once. Germline CDR1 and CDR2: SGHTA and FQGNSA. Deletions cut 5 bases from V and 13 bases from J, with 12 bases between. CDR3 length equals 11 residues. This chain joins TRBV7-2 and TRBJ2-1; D call uncertain. The sample consisted of PBMCs. This sequence was found in a woman aged 40 to 55 in good health and CMV-seronegative. The CDR3 protein is CASSLGAHQFF. In nucleotides, the CDR3 is TGTGCCAGCAGCCTAGGAGCGCACCAGTTCTTC.